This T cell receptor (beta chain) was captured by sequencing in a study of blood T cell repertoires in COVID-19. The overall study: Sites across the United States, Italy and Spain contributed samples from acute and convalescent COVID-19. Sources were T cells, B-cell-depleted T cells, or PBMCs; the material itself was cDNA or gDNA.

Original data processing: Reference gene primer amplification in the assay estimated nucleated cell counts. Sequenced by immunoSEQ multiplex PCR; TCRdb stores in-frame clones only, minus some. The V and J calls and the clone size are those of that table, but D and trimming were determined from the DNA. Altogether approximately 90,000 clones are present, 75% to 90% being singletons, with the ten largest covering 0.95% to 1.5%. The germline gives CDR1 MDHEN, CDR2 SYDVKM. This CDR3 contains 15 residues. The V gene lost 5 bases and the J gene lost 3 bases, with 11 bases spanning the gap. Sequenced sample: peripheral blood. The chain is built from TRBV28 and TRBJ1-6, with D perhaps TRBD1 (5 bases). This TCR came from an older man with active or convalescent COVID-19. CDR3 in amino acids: CASSVKGNYNSPLHF. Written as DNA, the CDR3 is TGTGCCAGCAGTGTTAAGGGGAACTATAATTCACCCCTCCACTTT.